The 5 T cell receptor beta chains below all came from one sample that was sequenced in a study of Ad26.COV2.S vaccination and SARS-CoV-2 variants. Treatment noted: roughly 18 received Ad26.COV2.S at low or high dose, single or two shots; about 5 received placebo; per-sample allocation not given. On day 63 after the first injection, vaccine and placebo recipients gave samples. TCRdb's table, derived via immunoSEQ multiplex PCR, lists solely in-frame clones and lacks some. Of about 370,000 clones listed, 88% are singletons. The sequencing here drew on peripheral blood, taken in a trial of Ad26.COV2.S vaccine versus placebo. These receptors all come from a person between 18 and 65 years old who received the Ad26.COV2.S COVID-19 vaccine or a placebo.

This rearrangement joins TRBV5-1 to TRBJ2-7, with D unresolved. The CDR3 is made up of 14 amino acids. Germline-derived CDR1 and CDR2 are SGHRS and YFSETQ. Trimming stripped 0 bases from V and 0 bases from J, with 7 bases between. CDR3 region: CASSLAVGSYEQYF. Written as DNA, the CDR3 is TGCGCCAGCAGCTTGGCCGTGGGCTCCTACGAGCAGTACTTC. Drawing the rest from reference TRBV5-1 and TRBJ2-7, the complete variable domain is KAGVTQTPRYLIKTRGQQVTLSCSPISGHRSVSWYQQTPGQGLQFLFEYFSETQRNKGNFPGRFSGRQFSNSRSEMNVSTLELGDSALYLCASSLAVGSYEQYFGPGTRLTVT.

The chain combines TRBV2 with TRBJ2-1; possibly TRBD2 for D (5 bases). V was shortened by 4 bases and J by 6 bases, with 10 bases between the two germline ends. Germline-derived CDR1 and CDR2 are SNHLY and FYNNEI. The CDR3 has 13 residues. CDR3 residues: CASSAEVVNEQFF. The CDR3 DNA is TGTGCCAGCAGTGCGGAGGTAGTCAATGAGCAGTTCTTC.

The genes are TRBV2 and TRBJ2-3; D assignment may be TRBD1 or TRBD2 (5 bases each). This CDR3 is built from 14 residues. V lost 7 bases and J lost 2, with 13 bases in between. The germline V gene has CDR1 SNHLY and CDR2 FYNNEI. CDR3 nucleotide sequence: TGTGCCAGCATGAGGGCAGGGTACACAGATACGCAGTATTTT. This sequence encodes CASMRAGYTDTQYF. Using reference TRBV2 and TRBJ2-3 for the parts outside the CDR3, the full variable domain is EPEVTQTPSHQVTQMGQEVILRCVPISNHLYFYWYRQILGQKVEFLVSFYNNEISEKSEIFDDQFSVERPDGSNFTLKIRSTKLEDSAMYFCASMRAGYTDTQYFGPGTRLTVL.

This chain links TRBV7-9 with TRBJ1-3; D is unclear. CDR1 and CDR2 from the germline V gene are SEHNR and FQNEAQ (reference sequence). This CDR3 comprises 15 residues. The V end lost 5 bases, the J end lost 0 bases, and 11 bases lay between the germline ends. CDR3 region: CASSPDSISGNTIYF. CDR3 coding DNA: TGTGCCAGCAGCCCGGACTCTATCTCTGGAAACACCATATATTTT.

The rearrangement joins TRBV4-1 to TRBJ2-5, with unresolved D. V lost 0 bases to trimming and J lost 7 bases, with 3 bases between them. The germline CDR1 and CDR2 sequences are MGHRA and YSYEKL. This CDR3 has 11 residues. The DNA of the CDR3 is TGCGCCAGCAGCCAAGAGGGGACCCAGTACTTC. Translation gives CASSQEGTQYF.